This T cell receptor (beta chain) was captured by sequencing in a study of blood T cell repertoires in COVID-19. Study-level information: Acute and convalescent COVID-19 samples came from the United States, Italy and Spain. Nucleic acid was either cDNA or gDNA, and it came from T cells, B-cell-depleted T cells, or PBMCs.

From germline, CDR1 is ENHRY and CDR2 SYGVKD. The germline V and J ends were trimmed by 6 bases and 5 bases, with 17 bases remaining between them. The CDR3 runs 15 residues. Authors' analysis steps: Reference gene primer amplification gave nucleated cell count estimates. Clones were sequenced by immunoSEQ multiplex PCR, and TCRdb holds only the in-frame ones, with some missing. The DNA gave D and trimming, while V, J and clone size come from that table. In the table there are about 59,000 clones, 79% of which are singletons. The gene calls are TRBV10-3 and TRBJ2-1; weak D call: TRBD1 (6 bases). This clonotype was sampled from a man in his sixties with acute or convalescent COVID-19. The sequenced sample consisted of peripheral blood. CDR3 loop: CAISQGSLKNNEQFF. CDR3 DNA sequence: TGTGCCATCAGCCAGGGGTCCCTAAAAAACAATGAGCAGTTCTTC.